The next 13 T cell receptor beta chains were all read from a single sample in a study of cytomegalovirus exposure and HLA in healthy donors. The PCR used 60 Vbeta and 13 Jbeta primers. Here immunoSEQ multiplex PCR was the method, and the copy in TCRdb shows in-frame clones only, minus some. The data hold over 100,000 clones, with 76% observed a single time. Sequenced sample: PBMCs. These TCRs come from a woman between 50 and 59 years old in good health and CMV-seropositive.

The gene calls are TRBV9 and TRBJ2-3; 8 bases map to TRBD2. CDR3 length equals 16 residues. The germline V gene encodes CDR1 SGDLS and CDR2 YYNGEE. V lost 4 bases, J lost 5 bases, and 12 bases stayed unmatched. CDR3 residues: CASSPAVAGLRDTQYF. DNA of the CDR3: TGTGCCAGCAGCCCGGCCGTAGCGGGATTACGAGATACGCAGTATTTT.

The chain carries TRBV11-2 and TRBJ2-1, with 7 bases that match TRBD2. Unmatched junction bases numbered 2, after V lost 2 bases and J lost 10 bases. This CDR3 comprises 12 residues. CDR1 is SGHAT, CDR2 FQNNGV, per germline. CDR3 region: CASSLWREEQFF. In DNA, the CDR3 is TGTGCCAGCAGCTTATGGCGGGAGGAGCAGTTCTTC.

This chain links TRBV6-1 with TRBJ1-5; TRBD1 is a possible D gene (6 bases). CDR3 length: 19 amino acids. V was cut by 3 bases and J by 0 bases, with 21 bases left in between. CDR1 and CDR2 (germline): MNHNS, SASEGT. This chain's CDR3 is CASSEKASRWDISNQPQHF. CDR3 in DNA: TGTGCCAGCAGTGAGAAGGCTTCAAGGTGGGACATTAGCAATCAGCCCCAGCATTTT.

The CDR3 nucleotides read TGTGCCAGTAGTTTCAGGGGAAAGAACACTGAAGCTTTCTTT. Protein product: CASSFRGKNTEAFF. The chain combines TRBV19 with TRBJ1-1, with D perhaps matching TRBD1 (6 bases). Looked up from germline, CDR1 is LNHDA and CDR2 is SQIVND (reference sequence). The CDR3 totals 14 residues. Deletions cut 5 bases from V and 1 base from J, with 11 bases between.

This clone was detected only a few times. The junction differs from germline at one of its ends, possibly a read error. This rearrangement joins TRBV7-9 to TRBJ2-1; D uncertain. Germline V lookup: CDR1 SEHNR, CDR2 FQNEAQ (reference sequence). The CDR3 is made up of 14 amino acids. The CDR3 nucleotides are TGTTCCAGCAGCCCCCTCTCTGCCTACAATGAGCAGTTCTTC. It is translated as CSSSPLSAYNEQFF.

The rearrangement links TRBV5-5 to TRBJ2-1, with 13 bases identical to TRBD2. With V trimmed by 0 bases and J by 8 bases, 5 bases remained unmatched. The length of the CDR3 is 16 residues. Per the germline V gene, CDR1 is SGHKS and CDR2 is YYEKEE (reference sequence). CDR3 bases: TGTGCCAGCAGCTTGGAACTAGCGGGGGGGCCCGATGAGCAGTTCTTC. Translation gives CASSLELAGGPDEQFF.

The rearrangement links TRBV5-4 to TRBJ2-4, with D perhaps TRBD1 (6 bases). The CDR3 spans 15 residues. CDR1 SGHNT and CDR2 YYREEE come from the germline V gene (reference sequence). Trimming cost V 0 bases and J 8 bases, with 15 bases left between them. The CDR3 DNA is TGTGCCAGCAGCTTGGACCGGGTACCAGGGGACATTCAGTACTTC. This codes for CASSLDRVPGDIQYF. The full variable domain, rest sourced from reference TRBV5-4 and TRBJ2-4, is ETGVTQSPTHLIKTRGQQVTLRCSSQSGHNTVSWYQQALGQGPQFIFQYYREEENGRGNFPPRFSGLQFPNYSSELNVNALELDDSALYLCASSLDRVPGDIQYFGAGTRLSVL.

This clone has a single count. This chain uses TRBV5-3 with TRBJ2-3, with TRBD1 matching 9 bases. TRBV5-3 is recorded as an ORF, its role being uncertain. The V gene end was trimmed by 3 bases and the J gene end by 4 bases; junction bases not matched to a gene: 9. This CDR3 spans 16 amino acids. The CDR3 sequence: CARSWEDRGLADTQYF. DNA for the CDR3: TGTGCCAGAAGCTGGGAGGACAGGGGCCTCGCAGATACGCAGTATTTT.

The genes are TRBV11-2 and TRBJ2-7; tentative D call: TRBD2 (6 bases). The CDR3 sequence is 11 residues long. V was trimmed by 9 bases and J by 6 bases, leaving 12 bases between them. CDR1 SGHAT and CDR2 FQNNGV come from the germline V gene. The CDR3 is CASLLEGEQYF. In DNA, the CDR3 is TGTGCCAGTCTGTTGGAGGGCGAGCAGTACTTC.

CDR3 bases: TGTGCCAGCAGTCCCCCGGGAAGGGAGAGGGCCCTCCACTTT. Amino acid sequence: CASSPPGRERALHF. The chain recombines TRBV28 with TRBJ1-6, with no clear D. Germline CDR1 and CDR2: MDHEN and SYDVKM. V gave up 5 bases and J gave up 14 bases, with 19 bases separating them. CDR3 length equals 14 residues.

This sequence joins TRBV5-1 and TRBJ1-4; D may be TRBD1 (5 bases). V lost 2 bases and J 5 bases, leaving 10 bases between the germline ends. CDR1 is SGHRS and CDR2 is YFSETQ in the germline V gene. This CDR3 spans 14 amino acids. DNA of the CDR3: TGCGCCAGCAGCTTAGACAGCCTAAATGAAAAACTGTTTTTT. Protein sequence: CASSLDSLNEKLFF.

V usage is TRBV7-2 and J usage is TRBJ2-3, with TRBD2 matching over 10 bases. The V gene end was trimmed by 0 bases and the J gene end by 1 base; junction bases not matched to a gene: 7. Germline CDR1 reads SGHTA; CDR2 reads FQGNSA. The CDR3 contains 18 residues. CDR3 bases: TGTGCCAGCAGCTTAGCTATCGGCAGCGGGAGGGGCACAGATACGCAGTATTTT. Translation gives CASSLAIGSGRGTDTQYF. Supplemented by reference TRBV7-2 and TRBJ2-3, the full variable domain reads GAGVSQSPSNKVTEKGKDVELRCDPISGHTALYWYRQSLGQGLEFLIYFQGNSAPDKSGLPSDRFSAERTGGSVSTLTIQRTQQEDSAVYLCASSLAIGSGRGTDTQYFGPGTRLTVL.

J is TRBJ1-5 and V is TRBV6-4; 9 bases fit TRBD1. The junction had 13 bases not matched to a gene; V was cut back by 6 bases and J by 1 base. Germline assignment: CDR1 MRHNA and CDR2 SNTAGT. CDR3 length: 18 residues. This CDR3 reads CASRPPNRGQGSNQPQHF. The CDR3 nucleotides are TGTGCCAGCAGGCCACCCAACAGGGGGCAAGGGAGCAATCAGCCCCAGCATTTT.